These 10 T cell receptor beta chains originate from one sample sequenced in a study of blood T cell repertoires in COVID-19. Generated by immunoSEQ multiplex PCR, the TCRdb table keeps only in-frame clones and is missing some. The table records roughly 200,000 clones, 85% to 90% of them present only once. Sequenced: PBMCs or T cells enriched from blood (not recorded which). The source is a man aged 30-40 years who had recovered from COVID-19.

The V and J genes are TRBV19 and TRBJ1-6, with 10 bases fitting TRBD1. Trimming removed 5 bases from V and 8 bases from J; junction bases left unmatched: 3. The CDR3 is 14 residues long. Germline CDR1 is LNHDA and CDR2 is SQIVND (reference sequence). The DNA of the CDR3 is TGTGCCAGTAGTCCTGGGACAGGGGATTCACCCCTCCACTTT. Its protein is CASSPGTGDSPLHF.

The chain joins TRBV7-2 to TRBJ1-1; possibly TRBD1 for D (6 bases). The CDR3 length is 14 residues. Per the germline V gene, CDR1 is SGHTA and CDR2 is FQGNSA. Trimming took 4 bases from V and 1 from J, leaving 10 bases between them. DNA of the CDR3: TGTGCCAGCAGCTCAGGGGTGGGGAACACTGAAGCTTTCTTT. It encodes CASSSGVGNTEAFF.

This chain joins TRBV6-5 and TRBJ2-5; 8 nucleotides agree with TRBD2. The V gene end was trimmed by 4 bases and the J gene end by 5 bases; junction bases not matched to a gene: 6. CDR1 and CDR2 (germline): MNHEY, SVGAGI. The CDR3 runs to 14 residues. CDR3 protein: CASSSREGVETQYF. The CDR3 bases are TGTGCCAGCAGTTCCCGGGAGGGCGTGGAGACCCAGTACTTC.

V and J are TRBV19 and TRBJ1-1, with TRBD1 as a possible D gene (5 bases). The V gene lost 6 bases and the J gene lost 3 bases, with 14 bases spanning the gap. Germline V CDR1 and CDR2: LNHDA, SQIVND (reference sequence). This CDR3 comprises 14 residues. CDR3 region: CASSRAPTDTEAFF. The CDR3 DNA follows: TGTGCCAGTAGCAGGGCCCCCACGGACACTGAAGCTTTCTTT.

The gene calls are TRBV27 and TRBJ2-7; TRBD1 is a possible D gene (6 bases). Germline values: CDR1 MNHEY, CDR2 SMNVEV (reference sequence). The V end was cut by 5 bases, the J end by 7 bases, with 12 bases between. The CDR3 length is 12 residues. In DNA, the CDR3 is TGTGCCAGCAGTACAATTACAGGGGAGCAGTACTTC. It is translated as CASSTITGEQYF.

This chain connects TRBV20-1 to TRBJ1-5; D ambiguous. Trimming pared 3 bases from V and 1 base from J, leaving 4 bases between. The CDR3 length is 12 residues. Germline V CDR1 and CDR2: DFQATT, SNEGSKA (reference sequence). In DNA form, the CDR3 reads TGCAGTGCTAGTCTCAGCAATCAGCCCCAGCATTTT. This gives the protein CSASLSNQPQHF.

This chain joins TRBV4-3 and TRBJ1-1, with D possibly being TRBD1 (5 bases). CDR1 is LGHNA, CDR2 YSLEER, per germline. Trimming stripped 0 bases from V and 1 base from J, with 6 bases between. The CDR3 runs 14 residues. In DNA, the CDR3 is TGCGCCAGCAGCCAAGATACAGGGAACACTGAAGCTTTCTTT. Translated, it gives CASSQDTGNTEAFF.

The rearrangement links TRBV23-1 to TRBJ1-1; 7 bases are a match to TRBD1. TRBV23-1 is an ORF, and what it does is uncertain. Germline trimming cut 0 bases from V and 0 bases from J; bases unmatched to any gene: 13. This CDR3 contains 19 residues. CDR3 DNA: TGCGCCAGCAGTCAATCGAGCCCACAGGGGCTTCATATGAACACTGAAGCTTTCTTT. It encodes CASSQSSPQGLHMNTEAFF.

The rearrangement joins TRBV7-2 to TRBJ2-3, with 7 bases that match TRBD2. V dropped 4 bases and J dropped 4; count of bases not matched to a gene: 8. The germline gives CDR1 SGHTA, CDR2 FQGNSA. CDR3 length equals 15 residues. The DNA of the CDR3 is TGTGCCAGCAGCTACCGACTAGCTGGAGCAGATACGCAGTATTTT. Its protein is CASSYRLAGADTQYF. The full variable domain, its missing parts supplied by reference TRBV7-2 and TRBJ2-3, is GAGVSQSPSNKVTEKGKDVELRCDPISGHTALYWYRQSLGQGLEFLIYFQGNSAPDKSGLPSDRFSAERTGGSVSTLTIQRTQQEDSAVYLCASSYRLAGADTQYFGPGTRLTVL.

V is TRBV27 and J is TRBJ2-3; TRBD2 matches 10 bases. In germline, CDR1 is MNHEY, CDR2 SMNVEV (reference sequence). J lost 6 bases, V lost 6 bases, and 15 bases had no gene match. CDR3 length: 17 residues. CDR3 amino acids: CASRKKLAGGVRDTQYF. CDR3 nucleotides: TGTGCCAGCAGAAAAAAATTAGCGGGGGGTGTGAGGGATACGCAGTATTTT.